This T cell receptor (beta chain) was recovered during a study of T cell responses to AZD1222 COVID-19 vaccine. The germline V and J ends were trimmed by 4 bases and 0 bases, with 16 bases remaining between them. Germline CDR1 and CDR2: MNHEY and SMNVEV (reference sequence). This CDR3 is 17 amino acids long. Clones were read by immunoSEQ multiplex PCR, and TCRdb kept only the in-frame ones, dropping some. This sample has around 150,000 clones, with 70% to 90% found just once. The clonotype was recovered from an adult in good health. The sample in question was peripheral blood, obtained on day 0 of AZD1222 vaccination. The chain links TRBV27 to TRBJ2-4; weak D call: TRBD1 (6 bases). The CDR3 coding sequence is TGTGCCAGCAGTTCTCTAGACAGGTTCTTAGCCAAAAACATTCAGTACTTC. It is translated as CASSSLDRFLAKNIQYF.